This T cell receptor beta chain was recovered during a study of T cell repertoires in cytomegalovirus infection (dated by TCRdb to between 2018 and 2021). With regard to the full study: Peptide stimulations targeted recently identified HLA-C-restricted CMV epitopes, whose presentation resists viral immunomodulation, together with well-studied HLA-B-restricted epitopes. The HLA type of each donor mattered for the analysis, because public TCR beta signatures pointed to carriage of CMV infection along with the matching HLA type.

Worth noting for this clonotype: Its binding antigen is unknown. Per-base qualities were not stored, and no clone one base away is much larger.

The sample's treatment or condition, from its label and the paper: in vitro stimulation with specific CMV peptide epitopes to enrich CMV-specific T cells. These reads were obtained on an Illumina HiSeq 1500. TCRdb redid the processing of the public reads, applying fastp at Q25 and MiXCR, and retained in-frame beta chains. A single entry per CDR3 protein holds the most common genes and DNA from its merged rows. Present in this sample are about 770,000 distinct CDR3 sequences, 25% to 30% of which were seen just once. Roughly 13% of the sample is taken by the ten largest. CDR1 and CDR2 (LGHNA, YSLEER) derive from the germline V gene. Germline trimming: 2 bases from V, 6 bases from J; junction bases outside gene matches: 8. The CDR3 covers 15 residues, taking in both the cysteine and the phenylalanine. Of the read, only the CDR3 DNA is kept; its 45 bases are in frame from base 1. General findings and caveats noted by the study authors: Carriers of CMV infection plus the relevant HLA type were discriminated by the cumulative frequency of public TCR beta family members in the study cohort and in an independent approximately 360-donor cohort. The ex vivo response was dominated by HLA-C-restricted CMV-specific TCR beta clonotypes, which also provided the single most frequent clonotype in two of eight donors.

The clonotype comes from a human donor in good health (CMV status not recorded). Some clones in this sample may be carry-over from other donors' samples. Material: cultured CD8+ T cells from PBMCs, obtained from culture after CMV antigen stimulation. The chain uses TRBV4-3 and TRBJ1-2, with TRBD1 identical over 8 junction bases. This receptor has the CDR3 CASSQFDRGGDGYTF. The nucleotide sequence reads as follows: TGCGCCAGCAGCCAATTCGACAGGGGAGGAGATGGCTACACCTTC.